The rows below give T cell receptor beta chains drawn from one sample of a study of shared clonotypes between healthy human individuals. Repertoires were generated with immunoSEQ multiplex PCR, while TCRdb's copy carries only in-frame clones and drops some. There are approximately 2,200,000 clones in the sample; about 92% occur only once, and 1.5% to 2% lies in the top ten. The specimen was naive CD8+ T cells from PBMCs. Receptors originate from a man aged 18 to 30 in good health. Some clones in this sample may be carry-over from other donors' samples. The CDR3 runs from the conserved cysteine through the conserved F or W. Each record gives: J gene, V gene, D gene, clone size, CDR3 protein, CDR3 DNA. A D gene is named only where the DNA matches it firmly. Size is stated for part of the rows, as once, few or many counts, or as a class when the clone is expanded.

j_gene: TRBJ1-2; v_gene: TRBV9; d_gene: TRBD1; abundance: -; CDR3aa: CASRLGTGSNYGYTF; CDR3nt: TGTGCCAGCAGATTGGGGACAGGTTCTAACTATGGCTACACCTTC
j_gene: TRBJ2-5; v_gene: TRBV19; d_gene: -; abundance: -; CDR3aa: CASSVTGPRGDQYF; CDR3nt: TGTGCCAGTAGTGTCACAGGGCCTCGGGGGGACCAGTACTTC
j_gene: TRBJ1-2; v_gene: TRBV28; d_gene: TRBD1; abundance: -; CDR3aa: CASSFPRDRKNYGYTF; CDR3nt: TGTGCCAGCAGTTTCCCCCGGGACAGAAAAAACTATGGCTACACCTTC
j_gene: TRBJ1-1; v_gene: TRBV5-1; d_gene: -; abundance: once; CDR3aa: CASSQKRLGGLNTEAFF; CDR3nt: TGCGCCAGCAGCCAGAAAAGACTCGGGGGGCTGAACACTGAAGCTTTCTTT
j_gene: TRBJ2-6; v_gene: TRBV6-5; d_gene: -; abundance: -; CDR3aa: CASSYSPGANVLTF; CDR3nt: TGTGCCAGCAGTTACTCCCCTGGGGCCAACGTCCTGACTTTC
j_gene: TRBJ1-2; v_gene: TRBV7-9; d_gene: -; abundance: -; CDR3aa: CASSFFQGPLNYGYTF; CDR3nt: TGTGCCAGCAGCTTTTTTCAGGGGCCTCTTAACTATGGCTACACCTTC
j_gene: TRBJ2-2; v_gene: TRBV7-9; d_gene: -; abundance: once; CDR3aa: CASSGPLNTGELFF; CDR3nt: TGTGCCAGCAGCGGGCCTTTAAACACCGGGGAGCTGTTTTTT
j_gene: TRBJ2-1; v_gene: TRBV13; d_gene: TRBD2; abundance: once; CDR3aa: CASSAGTRSGNEQFF; CDR3nt: TGTGCCAGCAGCGCCGGGACTAGAAGCGGAAATGAGCAGTTCTTC
j_gene: TRBJ2-1; v_gene: TRBV5-1; d_gene: TRBD2; abundance: -; CDR3aa: CASSGSGASSYNEQFF; CDR3nt: TGCGCCAGCAGCGGAAGCGGGGCGAGCTCCTACAATGAGCAGTTCTTC
j_gene: TRBJ2-3; v_gene: TRBV27; d_gene: -; abundance: -; CDR3aa: CASSYRTPLVTDTQYF; CDR3nt: TGTGCCAGCAGTTACCGGACCCCGCTGGTAACAGATACGCAGTATTTT
j_gene: TRBJ2-1; v_gene: TRBV13; d_gene: -; abundance: -; CDR3aa: CASSGTGRDNEQFF; CDR3nt: TGTGCCAGCAGCGGCACCGGACGGGACAATGAGCAGTTCTTC
j_gene: TRBJ2-4; v_gene: TRBV30; d_gene: -; abundance: -; CDR3aa: CAWSDGDSEVDIQYF; CDR3nt: TGTGCCTGGTCTGACGGGGATAGTGAAGTAGACATTCAGTACTTC
j_gene: TRBJ1-5; v_gene: TRBV19; d_gene: -; abundance: -; CDR3aa: CASSAAVGEGSNQPQHF; CDR3nt: TGTGCCAGTAGTGCCGCCGTCGGGGAGGGTAGCAATCAGCCCCAGCATTTT
j_gene: TRBJ2-7; v_gene: TRBV19; d_gene: -; abundance: -; CDR3aa: CASSEGIDEQYF; CDR3nt: TGTGCCAGTAGCGAGGGTATTGACGAGCAGTACTTC
j_gene: TRBJ2-7; v_gene: TRBV4-1; d_gene: -; abundance: once; CDR3aa: CASSHNSGLTYEQYF; CDR3nt: TGCGCCAGCAGCCACAACAGCGGGCTTACCTACGAGCAGTACTTC
j_gene: TRBJ1-2; v_gene: TRBV7-9; d_gene: -; abundance: -; CDR3aa: CASSLQGSNYGYTF; CDR3nt: TGTGCCAGCAGCTTACAGGGTTCTAACTATGGCTACACCTTC
j_gene: TRBJ2-2; v_gene: TRBV28; d_gene: -; abundance: -; CDR3aa: CASSLSTAGELFF; CDR3nt: TGTGCCAGCAGTTTATCCACGGCCGGGGAGCTGTTTTTT
j_gene: TRBJ2-2; v_gene: TRBV28; d_gene: -; abundance: -; CDR3aa: CASSKGGELFF; CDR3nt: TGTGCCAGCAGTAAGGGCGGGGAGCTGTTTTTT
j_gene: TRBJ1-1; v_gene: TRBV5-1; d_gene: -; abundance: -; CDR3aa: CASSSGTGSMEAFF; CDR3nt: TGCGCCAGCAGCTCCGGCACCGGGAGTATGGAAGCTTTCTTT
j_gene: TRBJ2-2; v_gene: TRBV9; d_gene: TRBD2; abundance: -; CDR3aa: CASSPSSGSSTGELFF; CDR3nt: TGTGCCAGCAGCCCATCTAGCGGGAGTAGCACCGGGGAGCTGTTTTTT
j_gene: TRBJ2-7; v_gene: TRBV10-3; d_gene: -; abundance: -; CDR3aa: CAISETPEDYEQYF; CDR3nt: TGTGCCATCAGTGAGACCCCCGAAGATTACGAGCAGTACTTC
j_gene: TRBJ2-7; v_gene: TRBV27; d_gene: -; abundance: -; CDR3aa: CASSLSTLYEQYF; CDR3nt: TGTGCCAGCAGTTTATCGACCCTCTACGAGCAGTACTTC
j_gene: TRBJ2-7; v_gene: TRBV5-6; d_gene: -; abundance: -; CDR3aa: CASSPPGAGNFYEQYF; CDR3nt: TGTGCCAGCAGCCCGCCAGGTGCAGGGAACTTCTACGAGCAGTACTTC
j_gene: TRBJ2-7; v_gene: TRBV6-5; d_gene: TRBD1; abundance: -; CDR3aa: CASRAGGNWNYEQYF; CDR3nt: TGTGCCAGCAGGGCAGGGGGTAACTGGAACTACGAGCAGTACTTC
j_gene: TRBJ2-1; v_gene: TRBV4-1; d_gene: -; abundance: -; CDR3aa: CASSHIAGRTSNNEQFF; CDR3nt: TGCGCCAGCAGCCATATCGCCGGCAGGACCTCTAACAATGAGCAGTTCTTC
j_gene: TRBJ2-7; v_gene: TRBV27; d_gene: -; abundance: -; CDR3aa: CASSWNRNAYEQYF; CDR3nt: TGTGCCAGCAGTTGGAACAGGAATGCCTACGAGCAGTACTTC
j_gene: TRBJ1-1; v_gene: TRBV10-3; d_gene: TRBD1; abundance: -; CDR3aa: CAISESLGQGENTEAFF; CDR3nt: TGTGCCATCAGTGAGTCCCTGGGACAGGGGGAGAACACTGAAGCTTTCTTT
j_gene: TRBJ2-1; v_gene: TRBV7-8; d_gene: TRBD2; abundance: once; CDR3aa: CASSLAIRRETEQFF; CDR3nt: TGTGCCAGCAGCTTAGCTATACGGCGGGAGACTGAGCAGTTCTTC
j_gene: TRBJ1-2; v_gene: TRBV14; d_gene: -; abundance: -; CDR3aa: CASSHFPFPDYGYTF; CDR3nt: TGTGCCAGCAGCCATTTCCCATTCCCTGATTATGGCTACACCTTC
j_gene: TRBJ1-4; v_gene: TRBV11-2; d_gene: -; abundance: -; CDR3aa: CASSIDRDNEKLFF; CDR3nt: TGTGCCAGCAGCATCGACAGAGATAATGAAAAACTGTTTTTT
j_gene: TRBJ2-2; v_gene: TRBV28; d_gene: -; abundance: -; CDR3aa: CASTPYWASDRRGGELFF; CDR3nt: TGTGCCAGCACCCCCTATTGGGCTAGCGATCGACGGGGCGGGGAGCTGTTTTTT
j_gene: TRBJ1-4; v_gene: TRBV6-5; d_gene: -; abundance: -; CDR3aa: CASTQPGAKLFF; CDR3nt: TGTGCCAGCACCCAACCGGGGGCAAAACTGTTTTTT
j_gene: TRBJ2-1; v_gene: TRBV7-8; d_gene: -; abundance: -; CDR3aa: CASSLRKGGNEQFF; CDR3nt: TGTGCCAGCAGCTTAAGAAAGGGGGGCAATGAGCAGTTCTTC
j_gene: TRBJ2-7; v_gene: TRBV7-3; d_gene: -; abundance: once; CDR3aa: CASSPGMGPTYEQYF; CDR3nt: TGTGCCAGCAGCCCAGGGATGGGGCCAACCTACGAGCAGTACTTC
j_gene: TRBJ2-7; v_gene: TRBV6-1; d_gene: TRBD1; abundance: -; CDR3aa: CASSDQQGAVYEQYF; CDR3nt: TGTGCCAGCAGTGACCAACAGGGGGCTGTTTACGAGCAGTACTTC
j_gene: TRBJ2-7; v_gene: TRBV5-6; d_gene: -; abundance: -; CDR3aa: CASSLGDGYEQYF; CDR3nt: TGTGCCAGCAGCTTGGGGGACGGCTACGAGCAGTACTTC